The 3 T cell receptor beta chains listed next were all sequenced from one sample in a study of molecular identifiers for immune sequencing clone quantification. TCRdb re-analysed the PCR reads in MiXCR, keeping a single row per CDR3 protein. Of about 510,000 distinct CDR3 sequences in the sample, approximately 25% are singletons; the top ten hold just over 0.75%. The specimen was naive CD8+ T cells from blood, with Jurkat cell RNA spiked in. As for subset: FACS-sorted CD8+CD4-CCR7+CD45RA+ naive T cells. These receptors all come from a human donor in good health. Some libraries in this study had Jurkat cell RNA spiked in.

This clonotype was counted between two and nine times. The V gene is TRBV24-1, the J gene TRBJ2-7, with D uncertain. This CDR3 region has 12 residues. Germline CDR1 is KGHDR and CDR2 is SFDVKD. The germline V and J ends were trimmed by 3 bases and 3 bases, with 5 bases remaining between them. This CDR3 is CATSDSNYEQYF. The CDR3 region has the DNA TGTGCCACCAGTGATAGTAACTACGAGCAGTACTTC.

This clonotype has at least ten counts. The gene calls are TRBV7-2 and TRBJ2-3; no clear D. Trimming removed 1 base at V and 3 bases at J, with 5 bases between. In germline, CDR1 is SGHTA, CDR2 FQGNSA. The CDR3 loop spans 13 amino acids. CDR3 DNA sequence: TGTGCCAGCAGCTTAGTGACTACAGATACGCAGTATTTT. Translated: CASSLVTTDTQYF.

This clonotype was seen more than once but under ten times. The chain recombines TRBV27 with TRBJ2-7; perhaps TRBD1 as D (7 bases). V gave up 5 bases and J gave up 2 bases, with 19 bases separating them. The length of the CDR3 is 16 residues. The germline CDR1 and CDR2 sequences are MNHEY and SMNVEV (reference sequence). The CDR3: CASSPGWQGGTYEQYF. Here the CDR3 DNA reads TGTGCCAGCAGTCCCGGTTGGCAGGGGGGAACCTACGAGCAGTACTTC.